The 24 T cell receptor beta chains presented below share a single source sample, sequenced in a study of response to subunit inactivated influenza vaccine. Each CDR3 protein is one row after TCRdb ran MiXCR on the RT-PCR reads. The table has about 190,000 distinct CDR3 sequences, approximately 15% seen once. The sample in question was CD8+ T cells sorted from PBMCs, obtained about 5 days after vaccination. These TCRs come from a man in his fifties or sixties who received an inactivated influenza vaccine.

The chain couples TRBV11-2 to TRBJ1-1, with no clear D. The CDR3 is 13 residues long. V was shortened by 2 bases and J by 3 bases, with 7 bases between the two germline ends. Germline-derived CDR1 and CDR2 are SGHAT and FQNNGV. The CDR3 loop reads CASSLLGYTEAFF. The CDR3 DNA reads TGTGCCAGCAGCTTATTGGGATACACTGAAGCTTTCTTT.

This clonotype was found a few times. The rearrangement links TRBV12-3 or TRBV12-4 to TRBJ2-4; D unclear. The V gene lost 6 bases and the J gene lost 1 base, with 16 bases spanning the gap. CDR3 length: 16 residues. This chain's CDR3 is CASSLDGVVAKNIQYF. DNA of the CDR3: TGTGCCAGCAGCCTAGATGGAGTTGTGGCCAAAAACATTCAGTACTTC.

This clonotype was found a few times. The chain combines TRBV6-1 with TRBJ2-1; perhaps D is TRBD1 or TRBD2 (5 bases each). This CDR3 spans 14 amino acids. Trimming stripped 6 bases from V and 3 bases from J, with 12 bases between. The germline CDR1 and CDR2 sequences are MNHNS and SASEGT. In DNA form, the CDR3 reads TGTGCCAGCAGCCGGGACGGGATCTACAATGAGCAGTTCTTC. Its translation is CASSRDGIYNEQFF.

This chain uses TRBV4-3 with TRBJ2-5; the D gene could be TRBD1 or TRBD2 (5 bases each). Germline lookup yields CDR1 LGHNA and CDR2 YSLEER. CDR3 length equals 14 residues. V was shortened by 4 bases and J by 6 bases, with 15 bases between the two germline ends. The CDR3 DNA reads TGCGCCAGCAGCCCATTTTTAGGGGACCAGACCCAGTACTTC. Translated, it gives CASSPFLGDQTQYF.

This clonotype was observed a few times. The V gene is TRBV28, the J gene TRBJ2-5; 7 nucleotides agree with TRBD1. Per germline, CDR1 MDHEN and CDR2 SYDVKM. Unmatched junction bases numbered 11, after V lost 3 bases and J lost 4 bases. The CDR3 spans 16 residues. The CDR3 reads CASSFRKNYRGETQYF. Here the CDR3 DNA reads TGTGCCAGCAGTTTCAGAAAGAACTACAGGGGAGAGACCCAGTACTTC.

This clonotype was seen a handful of times. This sequence joins TRBV3-1 and TRBJ2-4; D gene uncertain. Germline CDR1 and CDR2: LGHDT and YNNKEL (reference sequence). CDR3 length: 13 residues. Trimming shortened V by 1 base and J by 5 bases, and 6 bases separated the two germline ends. The DNA of the CDR3 is TGTGCCAGCAGCCAAGGCGCCCAAAACATTCAGTACTTC. Protein sequence: CASSQGAQNIQYF.

The chain has TRBV5-6 and TRBJ2-7; 12 bases align to TRBD2. This CDR3 region has 14 residues. The germline V gene encodes CDR1 SGHDT and CDR2 YYEEEE. V was pared by 4 bases and J by 2 bases, with 1 base of the junction left unmatched. CDR3 in DNA: TGTGCCAGCAGCGGACTAGCGGGGACCTACGAGCAGTACTTC. It is translated as CASSGLAGTYEQYF.

This rearrangement joins TRBV2 to TRBJ2-3, with TRBD2 matching 11 bases. Germline V lookup: CDR1 SNHLY, CDR2 FYNNEI. The CDR3 covers 15 residues. J gave up 6 bases and V 8 bases, and 10 bases lay outside the gene matches. The CDR3 spells CASLTSGTLLDTQYF. The CDR3 bases are TGTGCCAGCCTGACTAGCGGGACACTCCTCGATACGCAGTATTTT.

This clonotype occurred many times. Here the CDR3 reads CASSFLGDLAKNIQYF. As DNA, the CDR3 is TGTGCCAGCAGCTTCTTAGGTGACCTAGCCAAAAACATTCAGTACTTC. The chain carries TRBV7-9 and TRBJ2-4; D is undetermined. This CDR3 comprises 16 residues. Germline loops: CDR1 SEHNR, CDR2 FQNEAQ (reference sequence). Trimming took off 3 bases at V and 0 bases at J, with 12 bases between the two ends.

V usage is TRBV12-3 or TRBV12-4 and J usage is TRBJ2-5, with D tentatively TRBD1 (7 bases). The CDR3 totals 20 residues. The V end lost 3 bases, the J end lost 0 bases, and 26 bases lay between the germline ends. In nucleotides, the CDR3 is TGTGCCAGCAGTTTCCTCCACAGGGGACTTGGCGGGGCGTACCAAGAGACCCAGTACTTC. It is translated as CASSFLHRGLGGAYQETQYF.

In its sample, this clonotype is medium-sized. V is TRBV4-1 and J is TRBJ1-5; 9 positions match TRBD1. This CDR3 spans 15 amino acids. The V gene's germline CDR1 is MGHRA and CDR2 YSYEKL. V shed 3 bases and J 6 bases; nucleotides not matched to a gene: 6. The CDR3 bases are TGCGCCAGCAGCCAGGCGGGACAGGGAGGTCAGCCCCAGCATTTT. This encodes CASSQAGQGGQPQHF.

The chain recombines TRBV6-5 with TRBJ2-1, with 12 bases aligning to TRBD2. J lost 5 bases, V lost 4 bases, and 3 bases had no gene match. The CDR3 length is 15 residues. Germline V lookup: CDR1 MNHEY, CDR2 SVGAGI. DNA of the CDR3: TGTGCCAGCAGTTCCCTAGCGGGAGGGGACAATGAGCAGTTCTTC. It is translated as CASSSLAGGDNEQFF.

This clonotype showed up just a few times. This chain joins TRBV7-2 and TRBJ2-1; 8 positions agree with TRBD2. Germline V gene sequence: CDR1 SGHTA, CDR2 FQGNSA. The CDR3 length is 15 residues. V lost 5 bases and J lost 5; bases outside the gene matches: 8. The CDR3 reads CASSESGSPHNEQFF. In DNA form, the CDR3 reads TGTGCCAGCAGCGAAAGCGGGAGCCCCCACAATGAGCAGTTCTTC. Full variable domain (missing parts from reference TRBV7-2 and TRBJ2-1): GAGVSQSPSNKVTEKGKDVELRCDPISGHTALYWYRQSLGQGLEFLIYFQGNSAPDKSGLPSDRFSAERTGGSVSTLTIQRTQQEDSAVYLCASSESGSPHNEQFFGPGTRLTVL.

DNA of the CDR3: TGTGCCAGCAGTCCCGCCAGCAGCACAGATACGCAGTATTTT. Amino acids: CASSPASSTDTQYF. The chain combines TRBV28 with TRBJ2-3; D is unclear. V lost 5 bases and J lost 0, with 9 bases in between. The CDR3 spans 14 residues. Per the germline V gene, CDR1 is MDHEN and CDR2 is SYDVKM. Together with reference TRBV28 and TRBJ2-3, the CDR3 gives the full variable domain: DVKVTQSSRYLVKRTGEKVFLECVQDMDHENMFWYRQDPGLGLRLIYFSYDVKMKEKGDIPEGYSVSREKKERFSLILESASTNQTSMYLCASSPASSTDTQYFGPGTRLTVL.

V is TRBV27 and J is TRBJ2-2; no clear D. Germline loops: CDR1 MNHEY, CDR2 SMNVEV (reference sequence). Trimming removed 1 base from V and 5 bases from J, with 5 bases in between. The CDR3 has 13 amino acids. The CDR3 DNA sequence: TGTGCCAGCAGTTTATTGAGTACCGGGGAGCTGTTTTTT. This sequence encodes CASSLLSTGELFF.

This clonotype was found many times. The chain recombines TRBV28 with TRBJ2-1; 8 bases match TRBD2. CDR3 length: 14 residues. The germline V gene has CDR1 MDHEN and CDR2 SYDVKM. Trimming at V came to 6 bases and at J to 4 bases, leaving 5 bases not matched to a gene. The CDR3 nucleotides read TGTGCCAGCAGCCAGGCGGGGGGTTACAATGAGCAGTTCTTC. Translating gives CASSQAGGYNEQFF. Variable domain in full (rest from reference TRBV28 and TRBJ2-1): DVKVTQSSRYLVKRTGEKVFLECVQDMDHENMFWYRQDPGLGLRLIYFSYDVKMKEKGDIPEGYSVSREKKERFSLILESASTNQTSMYLCASSQAGGYNEQFFGPGTRLTVL.

The rearrangement links TRBV7-3 to TRBJ2-5; a possible D gene is TRBD1 (6 bases). The ends were cut back, 5 bases at V and 1 base at J, with 14 bases in the middle. This CDR3 has 15 amino acids. Per germline, CDR1 SGHTA and CDR2 FQGTGA. The CDR3 region has the DNA TGTGCCAGCAGCCAGGGTGGGGGCCCCCAAGAGACCCAGTACTTC. Translated, it gives CASSQGGGPQETQYF. Together with reference TRBV7-3 and TRBJ2-5, the CDR3 gives the full variable domain: GAGVSQTPSNKVTEKGKYVELRCDPISGHTALYWYRQSLGQGPEFLIYFQGTGAADDSGLPNDRFFAVRPEGSVSTLKIQRTERGDSAVYLCASSQGGGPQETQYFGPGTRLLVL.

The chain uses TRBV10-2 and TRBJ2-7; 9 nucleotides match TRBD1. Per the germline V gene, CDR1 is WSHSY and CDR2 is SAAADI. The CDR3 runs to 13 residues. Losses at the gene ends were 7 bases for V and 5 bases for J; bases not matched to a gene: 6. The CDR3 DNA follows: TGCGCCAGCACGGGACAGGGTAGCAACGAGCAGTACTTC. This sequence encodes CASTGQGSNEQYF.

In its sample, this clonotype was seen a few times. This chain joins TRBV30 and TRBJ2-2, with D possibly matching TRBD2 (6 bases). The CDR3 spans 15 residues. CDR1 GTSNPN and CDR2 SVGIG come from the germline V gene (reference sequence). Trimming left V 0 bases short and J 5 bases short, with 13 bases between. The CDR3 DNA sequence: TGTGCCTGGAGTGTTAGGCGGGAAGAAACCGGGGAGCTGTTTTTT. This encodes CAWSVRREETGELFF.

This clonotype has just a few counts. This chain joins TRBV28 and TRBJ2-1; 12 nucleotides line up with TRBD2. This CDR3 is 20 amino acids long. Trimming removed 5 bases from V and 4 bases from J; junction bases left unmatched: 18. Germline loops: CDR1 MDHEN, CDR2 SYDVKM. CDR3 coding DNA: TGTGCCAGCAGTCCGTCCCGATTGCTGACTAGCGGGAGTTCTTACAATGAGCAGTTCTTC. Its translation is CASSPSRLLTSGSSYNEQFF.

This clonotype has ten or more counts. The chain is built from TRBV5-6 and TRBJ2-7; 9 nucleotides agree with TRBD2. The CDR3 contains 16 residues. V gave up 2 bases and J gave up 5 bases; unmatched junction bases: 11. Per the germline V gene, CDR1 is SGHDT and CDR2 is YYEEEE. The CDR3 loop reads CASSFGVGGRGDEQYF. In DNA, the CDR3 is TGTGCCAGCAGCTTTGGGGTCGGCGGGAGGGGGGACGAGCAGTACTTC.

This clonotype was recorded a few times. The chain is built from TRBV6-1 and TRBJ2-7, with D possibly matching TRBD1 (6 bases). Trimming cost V 8 bases and J 0 bases, with 11 bases left between them. Germline CDR1 and CDR2: MNHNS and SASEGT. This CDR3 spans 13 amino acids. Written as DNA, the CDR3 is TGTGCCAGCGCGGCAGGGGACTCCTACGAGCAGTACTTC. Protein product: CASAAGDSYEQYF.

The chain has TRBV15 and TRBJ2-3, with 7 nucleotides matching TRBD1. Germline values: CDR1 LNHNV, CDR2 YYDKDF (reference sequence). V was clipped by 5 bases and J by 2 bases; unmatched bases: 7. This CDR3 contains 15 residues. The CDR3 protein is CATSSRQGPTDTQYF. CDR3 DNA: TGTGCCACCAGCTCCCGACAGGGTCCCACAGATACGCAGTATTTT.

This clonotype was recorded many times. The rearrangement joins TRBV20-1 to TRBJ2-7, with TRBD2 identical over 7 bases. The CDR3 is made up of 13 amino acids. Losses at the gene ends were 3 bases for V and 3 bases for J; bases not matched to a gene: 5. Germline values: CDR1 DFQATT, CDR2 SNEGSKA (reference sequence). This chain's CDR3 is CSARLRESYEQYF. The CDR3 DNA sequence: TGCAGTGCTAGGCTGCGGGAGAGCTACGAGCAGTACTTC.